A selection of T cell receptor beta chains follows, all from one sample in a study of blood T cell repertoires in COVID-19. Data came from immunoSEQ multiplex PCR; TCRdb stores just in-frame clones and leaves some out. The sample has 200,000 to 250,000 clones; around 86% are singletons. The sample consisted of peripheral blood. The receptors were gathered from a man in his sixties who had recovered from COVID-19. The CDR3 runs from the conserved cysteine through the conserved F or W. Fields, in order: clone size, D gene, V gene, J gene, CDR3 protein, CDR3 DNA. A D gene is named only where the DNA matches it firmly. A clone size is listed for some rows: how often the clone was seen (once, few, many), or a class if it is expanded.

size: .; D: .; V: TRBV6-6; J: TRBJ2-7; CDR3: CASSYREPSYEQYF; DNA: TGTGCCAGCAGTTATCGGGAACCCTCCTACGAGCAGTACTTC
size: .; D: TRBD1; V: TRBV2; J: TRBJ2-3; CDR3: CASSRDRGRPTDTQYF; DNA: TGTGCCAGCAGTCGGGACAGGGGGCGCCCCACAGATACGCAGTATTTT
size: .; D: TRBD1; V: TRBV27; J: TRBJ2-7; CDR3: CASSLGQGYYEQYF; DNA: TGTGCCAGCAGCCTCGGACAGGGTTATTACGAGCAGTACTTC
size: .; D: TRBD2; V: TRBV7-8; J: TRBJ2-2; CDR3: CASSSRGGSGASNTGELFF; DNA: TGTGCCAGCAGCTCTAGGGGGGGTAGCGGGGCGTCGAACACCGGGGAGCTGTTTTTT
size: .; D: .; V: TRBV5-4; J: TRBJ1-1; CDR3: CASSLDMVPEAFF; DNA: TGTGCCAGCAGCTTGGACATGGTCCCTGAAGCTTTCTTT
size: few; D: .; V: TRBV7-3; J: TRBJ1-3; CDR3: CASSPGPPPGNTIYF; DNA: TGTGCCAGCAGCCCTGGGCCCCCTCCGGGAAACACCATATATTTT
size: .; D: TRBD1; V: TRBV7-9; J: TRBJ2-3; CDR3: CASSLSWDRGRTDTQYF; DNA: TGTGCCAGCAGCTTATCCTGGGACAGGGGGCGAACAGATACGCAGTATTTT
size: .; D: TRBD1; V: TRBV3-1/TRBV3-2; J: TRBJ2-2; CDR3: CASSPRTGYTGELFF; DNA: TGTGCCAGCAGCCCCCGGACAGGGTACACCGGGGAGCTGTTTTTT
size: .; D: .; V: TRBV28; J: TRBJ2-3; CDR3: CASRFRGAGNTDTQYF; DNA: TGTGCCAGCAGATTCCGAGGGGCGGGGAACACAGATACGCAGTATTTT
size: .; D: TRBD2; V: TRBV5-1; J: TRBJ2-1; CDR3: CASSLGLAGGYNEQFF; DNA: TGCGCCAGCAGCTTGGGTCTAGCGGGGGGGTACAATGAGCAGTTCTTC
size: .; D: .; V: TRBV7-8; J: TRBJ2-5; CDR3: CASSSGGQETQYF; DNA: TGTGCCAGCAGCTCTGGGGGGCAAGAGACCCAGTACTTC
size: .; D: .; V: TRBV6-6; J: TRBJ1-4; CDR3: CASGDFGEKLFF; DNA: TGTGCCAGTGGGGACTTTGGGGAAAAACTGTTTTTT
size: .; D: .; V: TRBV27; J: TRBJ1-5; CDR3: CASSLTVNQPQHF; DNA: TGTGCCAGCAGTTTGACAGTTAATCAGCCCCAGCATTTT
size: .; D: TRBD1; V: TRBV4-3; J: TRBJ1-2; CDR3: CASSQITGVGYTF; DNA: TGCGCCAGCAGCCAAATCACAGGGGTGGGCTACACCTTC
size: .; D: .; V: TRBV3-1/TRBV3-2; J: TRBJ1-2; CDR3: CASSQDQGGRGYTF; DNA: TGTGCCAGCAGCCAAGATCAAGGGGGTAGAGGCTACACCTTC
size: .; D: .; V: TRBV11-3; J: TRBJ2-7; CDR3: CASSFETGYEQYF; DNA: TGTGCCAGCAGCTTCGAGACAGGCTACGAGCAGTACTTC
size: .; D: TRBD1; V: TRBV28; J: TRBJ1-5; CDR3: CASSGGTGSFQPQHF; DNA: TGTGCCAGCAGTGGCGGGACAGGCTCCTTTCAGCCCCAGCATTTT
size: .; D: .; V: TRBV28; J: TRBJ1-5; CDR3: CASSLTRAQPQHF; DNA: TGTGCCAGCAGTTTAACCAGGGCCCAGCCCCAGCATTTT
size: .; D: TRBD2; V: TRBV6-6; J: TRBJ2-7; CDR3: CASRNLAGESYEQYF; DNA: TGTGCCAGCAGAAATCTAGCGGGAGAGTCCTACGAGCAGTACTTC
size: .; D: .; V: TRBV5-6; J: TRBJ2-7; CDR3: CASSLRGIAIYEQYF; DNA: TGTGCCAGCAGCTTGAGGGGGATTGCCATCTACGAGCAGTACTTC
size: once; D: TRBD2; V: TRBV9; J: TRBJ2-3; CDR3: CASSVDPSGGTDTQYF; DNA: TGTGCCAGCAGCGTAGATCCTAGCGGGGGCACAGATACGCAGTATTTT
size: .; D: .; V: TRBV5-5; J: TRBJ2-1; CDR3: CASSLPGGSYNEQFF; DNA: TGTGCCAGCAGCCTGCCAGGAGGCTCCTACAATGAGCAGTTCTTC
size: once; D: TRBD2; V: TRBV3-1/TRBV3-2; J: TRBJ2-1; CDR3: CASSQDSGEWNEQFF; DNA: TGTGCCAGCAGCCAAGATAGCGGGGAATGGAATGAGCAGTTCTTC
size: .; D: .; V: TRBV18; J: TRBJ1-1; CDR3: CASSLPLGADEAFF; DNA: TGTGCCAGCTCACTTCCCCTAGGGGCAGACGAAGCTTTCTTT
size: .; D: TRBD2; V: TRBV6-6; J: TRBJ2-5; CDR3: CASSSPSAGGEAQYF; DNA: TGTGCCAGCAGTTCCCCGAGTGCGGGGGGGGAGGCCCAGTACTTC
size: .; D: .; V: TRBV3-1/TRBV3-2; J: TRBJ2-5; CDR3: CASSQGALQETQYF; DNA: TGTGCCAGCAGCCAAGGGGCCCTTCAAGAGACCCAGTACTTC